The 21 T cell receptor beta chains below were found in one sample sequenced in a study of T cells in narcolepsy. Clones were sequenced by immunoSEQ multiplex PCR, and TCRdb holds only the in-frame ones, with some missing. The sample has around 33,000 clones; around 86% are singletons. Input material: CD45RA- memory CD4+ T cells from PBMCs. Source of these receptors: a human donor with narcolepsy.

This rearrangement joins TRBV2 to TRBJ1-1; D is unclear. Germline lookup yields CDR1 SNHLY and CDR2 FYNNEI. CDR3 size: 13 residues. The V end was cut by 5 bases, the J end by 0 bases, with 7 bases between. The CDR3 region has the DNA TGTGCCAGCAGTCTTCAAATGAACACTGAAGCTTTCTTT. This sequence encodes CASSLQMNTEAFF.

The chain joins TRBV30 to TRBJ2-5; D ambiguous. This CDR3 has 10 amino acids. From germline, CDR1 is GTSNPN and CDR2 SVGIG (reference sequence). Trimming took 2 bases from V and 2 from J, leaving 0 bases between them. The CDR3 DNA sequence: TGTGCCTGGAGTCAAGAGACCCAGTACTTC. This translates into CAWSQETQYF.

The genes are TRBV7-2 and TRBJ1-1; D possibly corresponds to TRBD1 (6 bases). The CDR3 consists of 14 residues. V lost 5 bases and J lost 5, with 15 bases in between. CDR1 and CDR2 (germline): SGHTA, FQGNSA. In DNA, the CDR3 is TGTGCCAGCAGCCCCCAGGGGAGAAGGACTGAAGCTTTCTTT. This codes for CASSPQGRRTEAFF.

V gene TRBV7-3 combines with J gene TRBJ2-1, with 11 bases aligning to TRBD2. Germline V gene data show CDR1 as SGHTA and CDR2 as FQGTGA. There are 16 residues in the CDR3. V was clipped by 2 bases and J by 2 bases; unmatched bases: 2. DNA of the CDR3: TGTGCCAGCAGCTTAGCACTAGCGGGGGCCTACAATGAGCAGTTCTTC. This encodes CASSLALAGAYNEQFF.

The chain recombines TRBV27 with TRBJ2-3; perhaps TRBD2 as D (6 bases). The germline V gene has CDR1 MNHEY and CDR2 SMNVEV (reference sequence). The CDR3 runs 16 residues. V was trimmed by 6 bases and J by 2 bases, leaving 18 bases between them. The CDR3 here is CASRNRLVGVTDTQYF. For the CDR3, the DNA is TGTGCCAGCAGGAACCGACTAGTGGGGGTCACAGATACGCAGTATTTT.

The chain joins TRBV13 to TRBJ1-2; tentatively, D is TRBD1 (5 bases). The V end was cut by 2 bases, the J end by 2 bases, with 12 bases between. Germline-derived CDR1 and CDR2 are PRHDT and FYEKMQ (reference sequence). CDR3 length equals 15 residues. The CDR3: CASSLLWGENYGYTF. The DNA for the CDR3 is TGTGCCAGCAGCTTATTATGGGGGGAAAACTATGGCTACACCTTC.

Notes on this clone: One junction end does not reproduce the germline sequence, and a read error may be involved. V gene TRBV6-1 combines with J gene TRBJ2-3; perhaps D is TRBD1 or TRBD2 (5 bases each). The CDR3 is 15 residues long. The germline CDR1 and CDR2 sequences are MNHNS and SASEGT. The CDR3 region is CASCESGASTDTQYF. CDR3 coding DNA: TGTGCCAGCTGTGAATCCGGGGCTAGCACAGATACGCAGTATTTT.

This chain connects TRBV7-2 to TRBJ1-2; 7 positions match TRBD1. V was clipped by 8 bases and J by 5 bases; unmatched bases: 11. Looked up from germline, CDR1 is SGHTA and CDR2 is FQGNSA. The CDR3 has 14 amino acids. The DNA for the CDR3 is TGTGCCAGCGGCATACAGGGGAGGGGGTATGGCTACACCTTC. Translating it yields CASGIQGRGYGYTF.

This clone was seen a few times. The chain recombines TRBV27 with TRBJ2-6; D remains unclear. The V end lost 4 bases, the J end lost 0 bases, and 7 bases lay between the germline ends. The CDR3 extends over 15 amino acids. CDR1 MNHEY and CDR2 SMNVEV come from the germline V gene (reference sequence). CDR3 coding DNA: TGTGCCAGCAGTTCGGACGGCTCTGGGGCCAACGTCCTGACTTTC. Translation gives CASSSDGSGANVLTF.

There are a few counts of this clone. This chain connects TRBV13 to TRBJ2-7, with a possible D match to TRBD2 (6 bases). Germline V gene lookup returns CDR1 PRHDT and CDR2 FYEKMQ (reference sequence). This CDR3 has 13 residues. The V end lost 4 bases, the J end lost 3 bases, and 10 bases lay between the germline ends. CDR3 coding DNA: TGTGCCAGCAGCTCGGGGGTTGACTACGAGCAGTACTTC. Its protein product is CASSSGVDYEQYF.

The DNA of the CDR3 is TGTGCCAGCAGCTTAGCGAGAGGAGTGAACACTGAAGCTTTCTTT. The encoded protein is CASSLARGVNTEAFF. The chain recombines TRBV7-9 with TRBJ1-1, with D uncertain. The CDR3 runs 15 residues. The V gene lost 0 bases and the J gene lost 0 bases, with 8 bases spanning the gap. CDR1 and CDR2 (germline): SEHNR, FQNEAQ (reference sequence).

The genes are TRBV5-1 and TRBJ1-1; D is undetermined. The CDR3 has 14 amino acids. Germline loops: CDR1 SGHRS, CDR2 YFSETQ. Trimming cost V 4 bases and J 7 bases, with 17 bases left between them. The CDR3 DNA follows: TGCGCCAGCAGCAGTCAGCTGGGCCCGAGTGAAGCTTTCTTT. It specifies CASSSQLGPSEAFF.

The chain uses TRBV9 and TRBJ1-1, with D uncertain. Trimming removed 0 bases at V and 1 base at J, with 4 bases between. The CDR3 is made up of 13 amino acids. CDR1 and CDR2 from the germline V gene are SGDLS and YYNGEE. The CDR3 coding sequence is TGTGCCAGCAGCGTAGCACAGAACACTGAAGCTTTCTTT. Its translation is CASSVAQNTEAFF.

V gene TRBV6-5 combines with J gene TRBJ1-2; 10 bases align to TRBD1. Germline V gives CDR1 MNHEY, CDR2 SVGAGI. J lost 5 bases, V lost 7 bases, and 7 bases had no gene match. This CDR3 has 14 residues. The CDR3 sequence: CASTRTGGSYGYTF. The CDR3 region has the DNA TGTGCCAGCACCCGGACAGGGGGTTCTTATGGCTACACCTTC.

This clone appeared once. The chain joins TRBV5-1 to TRBJ2-3; D may match TRBD1 or TRBD2 (7 bases each). Germline V gene data show CDR1 as SGHRS and CDR2 as YFSETQ. The CDR3 sequence is 16 residues long. V was trimmed by 3 bases and J by 1 base, leaving 15 bases between them. The CDR3 coding sequence is TGCGCCAGCAGCTGGATACAGGGGAGGGGCACAGATACGCAGTATTTT. This encodes CASSWIQGRGTDTQYF.

The chain employs TRBV4-1 and TRBJ1-2, with D uncertain. Germline V CDR1 and CDR2: MGHRA, YSYEKL. The CDR3 has 18 residues. V was cut by 4 bases and J by 5 bases, with 26 bases left in between. This chain's CDR3 is CASSPSIRTVQTVYGYTF. DNA for the CDR3: TGCGCCAGCAGCCCCTCTATCCGGACGGTGCAAACGGTTTATGGCTACACCTTC.

The chain recombines TRBV6-1 with TRBJ2-6, with D possibly being TRBD1 or TRBD2 (5 bases each). V gave up 5 bases and J gave up 4 bases, with 12 bases separating them. CDR3 length: 15 residues. Germline lookup yields CDR1 MNHNS and CDR2 SASEGT. CDR3 sequence: CASSHPRGGANVLTF. The CDR3 region has the DNA TGTGCCAGCAGTCACCCCCGGGGCGGGGCCAACGTCCTGACTTTC.

V usage is TRBV2 and J usage is TRBJ2-2; a possible D gene is TRBD1 (5 bases). The CDR3 covers 14 residues. CDR1 SNHLY and CDR2 FYNNEI come from the germline V gene. The ends were cut back, 6 bases at V and 0 bases at J, with 8 bases in the middle. CDR3 in DNA: TGTGCCAGCAGGGGGCATACGAACACCGGGGAGCTGTTTTTT. Translating it yields CASRGHTNTGELFF.

The chain has TRBV7-2 and TRBJ2-7; 8 bases are shared with TRBD1. The CDR3 is 14 residues long. J was trimmed by 5 bases and V by 1 base; bases with no gene match: 4. Germline-derived CDR1 and CDR2 are SGHTA and FQGNSA. CDR3 nucleotides: TGTGCCAGCAGCTTAGACCAGGGGGCCAACGAGCAGTACTTC. The encoded protein is CASSLDQGANEQYF.

The chain has TRBV29-1 and TRBJ2-1; perhaps TRBD2 as D (5 bases). The germline V gene has CDR1 SQVTM and CDR2 ANQGSEA. Trimming stripped 3 bases from V and 9 bases from J, with 18 bases between. The CDR3 is 14 residues long. As DNA, the CDR3 is TGCAGCGTTGACGAGGCGGGCTCCGGAGTTGAGCAGTTCTTC. Its translation is CSVDEAGSGVEQFF.

The J gene is TRBJ1-2, the V gene TRBV7-9; 7 bases are shared with TRBD1. J was trimmed by 7 bases and V by 2 bases; bases with no gene match: 10. CDR1 is SEHNR and CDR2 is FQNEAQ in the germline V gene (reference sequence). This CDR3 spans 15 amino acids. The CDR3 nucleotides are TGTGCCAGCAGCTTAAACCGGGACAGAAGGACTGGCTACACCTTC. Translation gives CASSLNRDRRTGYTF. Using reference TRBV7-9 and TRBJ1-2 for the parts outside the CDR3, the full variable domain is DTGVSQNPRHKITKRGQNVTFRCDPISEHNRLYWYRQTLGQGPEFLTYFQNEAQLEKSRLLSDRFSAERPKGSFSTLEIQRTEQGDSAMYLCASSLNRDRRTGYTFGSGTRLTVV.